The 6 T cell receptor beta chains in this list originate from one sample, sequenced in a study of T cells after yellow fever vaccination. TCRdb used MiXCR to reprocess the 5' RACE reads, holding one entry per CDR3 protein. The table lists about 130,000 distinct CDR3 sequences, approximately 7% of them singletons. Specimen: CD4+ T cells sorted from PBMCs, collected about 10 days after the first yellow fever vaccination. These receptors all stem from a man aged 18 to 30 who received the YFV17D yellow fever vaccine.

The rearrangement uses TRBV3-1 and TRBJ2-7; TRBD1 agrees at 8 bases. The CDR3 has 12 residues. CDR1 and CDR2 (germline): LGHDT, YNNKEL (reference sequence). J lost 5 bases, V lost 7 bases, and 4 bases had no gene match. The CDR3 nucleotides are TGTGCCAGCAACCGACAGGGGAACGAGCAGTACTTC. Translating it yields CASNRQGNEQYF.

The V and J genes are TRBV5-4 and TRBJ1-1, with 8 bases aligning to TRBD1. The V gene end was trimmed by 4 bases and the J gene end by 1 base; junction bases not matched to a gene: 6. This CDR3 is 15 amino acids long. CDR1 and CDR2 from the germline V gene are SGHNT and YYREEE (reference sequence). The CDR3 nucleotides read TGTGCCAGCAGCCCTCGGACAGGGAAGAACACTGAAGCTTTCTTT. Amino acid sequence: CASSPRTGKNTEAFF.

This clonotype has at least ten counts. The rearrangement links TRBV5-1 to TRBJ1-3, with D tentatively TRBD1 (5 bases). The CDR3 has 13 amino acids. The V and J ends lost 4 bases and 2 bases respectively, with 7 bases between them. Germline-derived CDR1 and CDR2 are SGHRS and YFSETQ. CDR3 loop: CASSTGPGNTIYF. The DNA of the CDR3 is TGCGCCAGCAGCACGGGACCTGGAAACACCATATATTTT.

The chain links TRBV27 to TRBJ2-7; D may be TRBD2 (6 bases). This CDR3 is 14 amino acids long. V gave up 7 bases and J gave up 6 bases, with 19 bases separating them. From germline, CDR1 is MNHEY and CDR2 SMNVEV (reference sequence). The CDR3 nucleotides read TGTGCCAGCACTAAACAAGGGGAGGTATCCGAGCAGTACGTC. This sequence encodes CASTKQGEVSEQYV.

At least ten counts were recorded for this clonotype. This sequence joins TRBV5-5 and TRBJ2-5, with a tentative D call TRBD2 (5 bases). Germline assignment: CDR1 SGHKS and CDR2 YYEKEE (reference sequence). V shed 3 bases and J shed 3 bases, with 9 bases lying between them. This CDR3 comprises 13 residues. The CDR3 spells CASSSVREETQYF. CDR3 nucleotides: TGTGCCAGCAGCTCAGTGAGGGAAGAGACCCAGTACTTC.

This clonotype was detected a few times. The V gene is TRBV7-9, the J gene TRBJ1-1; 10 bases are shared with TRBD1. The CDR3 is made up of 15 amino acids. Trimming cost V 5 bases and J 4 bases; bases outside gene matches: 7. Per the germline V gene, CDR1 is SEHNR and CDR2 is FQNEAQ (reference sequence). CDR3 in amino acids: CASSTRTGGFTEAFF. In nucleotides, the CDR3 is TGTGCCAGCAGCACCAGGACAGGGGGGTTCACTGAAGCTTTCTTT.